This T cell receptor (beta chain) emerged from a study of T-cell reconstitution after alpha-beta-depleted transplantation in children. Findings of the study overall: One year post-transplant, T-cell counts and diversity were largely derived from T cells produced anew. It was surviving recipient T cells and thymic progenitors that gave some patients high TCRbeta diversity at day 60. The origin of alpha-beta T cells about two months after transplant was reportedly several hundred expanded graft clones.

For TCRbeta, the library was prepared with unique molecular identifiers. TCRdb independently ran MiXCR on the PCR reads; one entry per CDR3 protein. Among fewer than 700,000 distinct CDR3 sequences listed, 13% were seen once. This clonotype was recorded a few times. Its specificity is not known. V was pared by 5 bases and J by 1 base, with 11 bases of the junction left unmatched. CDR3 length equals 17 residues. Germline V lookup: CDR1 SNHLY, CDR2 FYNNEI. V and J are TRBV2 and TRBJ2-7, with TRBD1 identical over 10 bases. This clonotype was sampled from a male patient younger than 18 who had a stem cell transplant for acute myeloid leukemia, so the T cells may come from the graft donor. The specimen was PBMCs, mostly from graft donor cells, collected 360 days after TCRalphabeta/CD19-depleted stem cell transplant. The DNA of the CDR3 is TGTGCCAGCAGTCGATATGGCGGGACAGGGGAATCCTACGAGCAGTACTTC. Translating it yields CASSRYGGTGESYEQYF.